The entry below describes one T cell receptor (beta chain). The antigen this receptor binds is unknown. No much larger clone exists at a distance of one base, and base qualities are not known. These data belong to a study of breast tumors, draining lymph nodes, adjacent tissues (dated by TCRdb to the mid-2010s). About the study as a whole: The study compared TCR beta repertoires across tumor, adjacent nontumor tissue and axillary lymph nodes from breast cancer patients. The study aimed to assess the relationships and possible T-cell exchange between tumor, surrounding tissue and draining lymph node repertoires in human breast cancer.

The sample was run on an Illumina HiSeq 2000. TCR beta chain libraries were generated by multiplex PCR amplification. High-throughput sequencing was used to analyze the amplified TCR beta chain products. TCRdb trimmed the raw reads at Q25, called clones with MiXCR and kept productive beta chains. Every CDR3 protein is listed once, alongside the most common genes and DNA of its rows. Within this sample are tens of thousands of distinct CDR3 sequences, with roughly 40% of them counted one time only. Approximately 25% of the sample lies in the top ten. Sequences LNHNV (CDR1) and YYDKDF (CDR2) are obtained from the germline V gene (reference sequence). V sheds 0 bases and J sheds 1 base, leaving 12 bases between their ends. CDR3 length: 16 amino acids, cysteine to phenylalanine. The sequence is cut down to CDR3 DNA, 48 bases in frame from base 1. Results and caveats for the whole study, not just this receptor: The data were considered consistent with most tumor T cells being derived from the lymph node and subsequently expanding within tumor tissue. Tumor and nontumor tissue repertoires were significantly more similar in luminal-like than in basal-like breast cancer. Tumor T-cell repertoires showed less diversity than lymph node repertoires and more diversity than nontumor tissue repertoires, and tumor T-cell repertoires showed preferential V and J gene usage. The conclusion that tumor T cells originate in lymph nodes was presented as consistent with a hypothesis rather than as directly demonstrated.

This receptor chain uses TRBV15 and TRBJ1-2; the D gene is possibly TRBD1, with 5 bases matching. Sequencing was carried out using breast tumor tissue. The TCR originated in a female donor with breast cancer. Some clones in this sample may be carry-over from other donors' samples. The DNA sequence is given as TGTGCCACCAGCAGAGATTTTGGCAGGGATAACTATGGCTACACCTTC. Protein translation: CATSRDFGRDNYGYTF.